This section outlines one TCR beta chain sequence together with its context. The antigen is not known. This specimen comes from a study of cytomegalovirus exposure and HLA in healthy donors. Study-level points and caveats: In vitro confirmation showed a few CMV-associated chains to be CMV antigen specific. Most TCR sequences showed up rarely, but some public TCRs showed up in many donors. Some TCR beta chains (more than 150 of them) were listed as cytomegalovirus-associated. In a later analysis, first-cohort TCR clusters were found to tend to co-occur in the 130 or so validation repertoires.

The method was immunoSEQ multiplex PCR; TCRdb's version includes in-frame clones alone and lacks a portion of them. The sample lists 95,000 to 150,000 clones, roughly 95% seen once, with around 1.7% in the top ten. There are 15 residues in the CDR3. Germline V gene data show CDR1 as MRHNA and CDR2 as SNTAGT. V lost 1 base to trimming and J lost 8 bases, with 17 bases between them. This sequence joins TRBV6-4 and TRBJ1-2; the D gene is possibly TRBD1 (6 bases). Sequencing used PBMCs. This TCR derives from a man between 18 and 35 years old in good health and CMV-seronegative. In nucleotides, the CDR3 is TGTGCCAGCAGTGACTGGCCCAGGGGTTCGGAGGGCTACACCTTC. This codes for CASSDWPRGSEGYTF.